This T cell receptor (beta chain) was captured by sequencing in a study of identical twins. Study-level findings and limits: High-abundance cord blood beta clonotypes had fewer insertions; memory repertoires showed none.

Unmatched junction bases numbered 5, after V lost 6 bases and J lost 7 bases. The length of the CDR3 is 13 residues. CDR1 and CDR2 from the germline V gene are SNHLY and FYNNEI. TCRdb re-derived calls from the 5' RACE reads in MiXCR, one entry per CDR3 protein. The sample lists approximately 1.8 million distinct CDR3 sequences, about 32% seen once, with under 0.35% in the top ten. Turning to this clonotype: Its antigen is still unknown.

This sequence was found in a newborn girl in good health. The chain recombines TRBV2 with TRBJ1-4; 7 bases are shared with TRBD1. The sequenced material came from cord blood. CDR3 sequence (DNA): TGTGCCAGCAGAGAGGGGGCGGCTGAAAAACTGTTTTTT. This translates into CASREGAAEKLFF.